Shown below are 24 T cell receptor beta chains from a single sample sequenced in a study of T cell repertoires in cytomegalovirus infection. TCRdb redid the calling of the reads with MiXCR, one entry per CDR3 protein. The table lists about 150,000 distinct CDR3 sequences, around 20% of them singletons. The sample was PBMCs. The receptors here all came from a human donor in good health (CMV status not recorded). Some clones in this sample may be carry-over from other donors' samples.

V is TRBV7-2 and J is TRBJ2-2; D possibly corresponds to TRBD1 (6 bases). The ends were cut back, 7 bases at V and 0 bases at J, with 15 bases in the middle. The CDR3 has 16 residues. Germline CDR1 and CDR2: SGHTA and FQGNSA. This CDR3 is CASKPPGTTNTGELFF. CDR3 coding DNA: TGTGCCAGCAAACCCCCCGGGACAACGAACACCGGGGAGCTGTTTTTT. The whole variable domain, filled in from reference TRBV7-2 and TRBJ2-2, reads GAGVSQSPSNKVTEKGKDVELRCDPISGHTALYWYRQSLGQGLEFLIYFQGNSAPDKSGLPSDRFSAERTGGSVSTLTIQRTQQEDSAVYLCASKPPGTTNTGELFFGEGSRLTVL.

In this sample, this clonotype turned up a few times. The chain couples TRBV20-1 to TRBJ2-5; 7 bases align to TRBD2. Per germline, CDR1 DFQATT and CDR2 SNEGSKA (reference sequence). J gave up 1 base and V 6 bases, and 5 bases lay outside the gene matches. CDR3 size: 13 residues. In DNA form, the CDR3 reads TGCAGTGCACCTAGCGGACGCCAAGAGACCCAGTACTTC. Translation: CSAPSGRQETQYF.

For this clonotype: The CDR3 carries no conserved terminal phenylalanine or tryptophan, so it likely arises from a read error. The chain couples TRBV11-1 to TRBJ2-1; D possibly corresponds to TRBD2 (6 bases). CDR3 length equals 13 residues. Germline values: CDR1 SGHAT, CDR2 FQDESV (reference sequence). V dropped 6 bases and J dropped 4 bases, with 10 bases sitting between them. The CDR3 bases are TGTGCCAGCAGATCGGGACTTTACAATGAGCAGTTCTAC. Its translation: CASRSGLYNEQFY.

This clonotype has more than one count but fewer than ten. The rearrangement uses TRBV4-1 and TRBJ2-1; 8 bases fit TRBD1. J gave up 3 bases and V 4 bases, and 5 bases lay outside the gene matches. In germline, CDR1 is MGHRA, CDR2 YSYEKL. The length of the CDR3 is 15 residues. Here the CDR3 DNA reads TGCGCCAGCAGCCGAGGGGACAGGAGCTACAATGAGCAGTTCTTC. Protein: CASSRGDRSYNEQFF.

The chain carries TRBV28 and TRBJ2-3; tentative D call: TRBD2 (5 bases). Germline V gene sequence: CDR1 MDHEN, CDR2 SYDVKM. V lost 10 bases and J lost 2, with 16 bases in between. The CDR3 totals 14 residues. In DNA, the CDR3 is TGTGCCACCATGGGGAACGGGAACACAGATACGCAGTATTTT. Amino acid sequence: CATMGNGNTDTQYF.

This clonotype was counted only a few times. This chain joins TRBV28 and TRBJ2-3; D assignment may be TRBD1 or TRBD2 (5 bases each). The germline V gene has CDR1 MDHEN and CDR2 SYDVKM. V was clipped by 0 bases and J by 0 bases, with 19 bases between them. CDR3 size: 19 residues. CDR3 sequence (DNA): TGTGCCAGCAGTTTATGGGGCTCTTGGGGGAGAGATAGCACAGATACGCAGTATTTT. It is translated as CASSLWGSWGRDSTDTQYF. Looking up the rest from reference TRBV28 and TRBJ2-3 gives the full variable domain: DVKVTQSSRYLVKRTGEKVFLECVQDMDHENMFWYRQDPGLGLRLIYFSYDVKMKEKGDIPEGYSVSREKKERFSLILESASTNQTSMYLCASSLWGSWGRDSTDTQYFGPGTRLTVL.

The gene calls are TRBV12-3 or TRBV12-4 and TRBJ2-1; the match to TRBD1 covers 11 bases. The length of the CDR3 is 13 residues. The junction had 4 bases not matched to a gene; V was cut back by 5 bases and J by 10 bases. DNA of the CDR3: TGTGCCAGCAGTGGGACAGGGGGGCGGGAGCAGTTCTTC. This codes for CASSGTGGREQFF.

The V and J genes are TRBV11-2 and TRBJ2-2, with D possibly TRBD2 on 5 matching bases. Per the germline V gene, CDR1 is SGHAT and CDR2 is FQNNGV. Trimming shortened V by 2 bases and J by 3 bases, and 7 bases separated the two germline ends. The CDR3 totals 14 residues. CDR3 region: CASSLLRDTGELFF. CDR3 DNA: TGTGCCAGCAGCTTACTGAGGGACACCGGGGAGCTGTTTTTT.

This clonotype was counted ten times or more. The V and J genes are TRBV12-3 or TRBV12-4 and TRBJ2-1; no reliable D call. The CDR3 is 12 amino acids. Between the trimmed V and J ends, which lost 3 bases and 8 bases, there was a span of 8 bases. This chain's CDR3 is CASSLEPHEQFF. As DNA, the CDR3 is TGTGCCAGCAGTTTGGAACCACATGAGCAGTTCTTC.

This clonotype was seen a handful of times. The chain is built from TRBV25-1 and TRBJ1-1, with a possible D match to TRBD1 (6 bases). Trimming shortened V by 2 bases and J by 6 bases, and 13 bases separated the two germline ends. CDR1 is MGHDK, CDR2 SYGVNS, per germline. The CDR3 consists of 14 residues. The CDR3 bases are TGTGCCAGCAGTGAAACAGGGTTGTTTGCTGAAGCTTTCTTT. Encoded protein: CASSETGLFAEAFF.

The chain links TRBV4-3 to TRBJ2-7; the D gene could be TRBD1 or TRBD2 (5 bases each). There are 16 residues in the CDR3. The germline gives CDR1 LGHNA, CDR2 YSLEER. Trimming took 3 bases from V and 3 from J, leaving 18 bases between them. CDR3 protein: CASSQNWGNPDYEQYF. In DNA, the CDR3 is TGCGCCAGCAGCCAGAATTGGGGGAACCCCGACTACGAGCAGTACTTC.

In this sample, this clonotype turned up many times. The CDR3 loop is CASSEVLSYEQYF. The CDR3 DNA reads TGTGCCAGCAGTGAGGTCCTTTCCTACGAGCAGTACTTC. The chain links TRBV25-1 to TRBJ2-7; D call uncertain. Trimming removed 3 bases from V and 1 base from J, with 7 bases in between. Germline CDR1 and CDR2: MGHDK and SYGVNS. The CDR3 loop spans 13 amino acids.

The chain carries TRBV28 and TRBJ2-3; a possible D gene is TRBD1 (6 bases). V was cut by 5 bases and J by 1 base, with 7 bases left in between. Germline V gene data show CDR1 as MDHEN and CDR2 as SYDVKM. CDR3 length equals 13 residues. CDR3 coding DNA: TGTGCCAGCAGTGAGGGGGGCACAGATACGCAGTATTTT. The encoded protein is CASSEGGTDTQYF.

This clonotype appeared many times. This chain uses TRBV20-1 with TRBJ2-2, with 11 nucleotides matching TRBD2. The CDR3 totals 17 residues. V lost 2 bases, J lost 4 bases, and 9 bases stayed unmatched. Germline CDR1 and CDR2: DFQATT and SNEGSKA (reference sequence). The CDR3 nucleotides read TGCAGTGCTAGAATCCCACTAGCGGGAGAGGGCACCGGGGAGCTGTTTTTT. Protein product: CSARIPLAGEGTGELFF.

About this clonotype itself: A much larger clone lies a single base off, so this may be a read error. V gene TRBV7-2 combines with J gene TRBJ1-5, with TRBD1 as a possible D gene (5 bases). CDR3 length: 15 amino acids. V lost 1 base to trimming and J lost 3 bases, with 10 bases between them. Germline V gives CDR1 SGHTA, CDR2 FQGNSA. CDR3 nucleotide sequence: TGTGCCAGCAGCTTAGTCGGGGCCAACAATCAGCCCCAGCATTTT. It is translated as CASSLVGANNQPQHF.

This clonotype was observed many times. The chain employs TRBV28 and TRBJ2-1, with 11 bases that match TRBD2. V shed 6 bases and J 2 bases; nucleotides not matched to a gene: 3. CDR1 and CDR2 (germline): MDHEN, SYDVKM. The CDR3 has 15 residues. This CDR3 is CASSLLAGAYNEQFF. The CDR3 bases are TGTGCCAGCAGCTTACTAGCGGGAGCCTACAATGAGCAGTTCTTC.

This clonotype was detected ten times or more. The gene calls are TRBV28 and TRBJ1-5; D call uncertain. The CDR3 extends over 12 amino acids. The V and J ends lost 6 bases and 4 bases respectively, with 7 bases between them. From germline, CDR1 is MDHEN and CDR2 SYDVKM. The CDR3 nucleotides read TGTGCCAGCAGGTTGGGGAATCAGCCCCAGCATTTT. Amino acid sequence: CASRLGNQPQHF. The variable domain in full, completed from reference TRBV28 and TRBJ1-5, reads DVKVTQSSRYLVKRTGEKVFLECVQDMDHENMFWYRQDPGLGLRLIYFSYDVKMKEKGDIPEGYSVSREKKERFSLILESASTNQTSMYLCASRLGNQPQHFGDGTRLSIL.

This chain uses TRBV7-6 with TRBJ2-1, with D possibly being TRBD2 (6 bases). V was trimmed by 2 bases and J by 0 bases, leaving 14 bases between them. The CDR3 totals 17 residues. Germline V lookup: CDR1 SGHVS, CDR2 FNYEAQ. The CDR3 reads CASSLRAAGSSYNEQFF. CDR3 nucleotides: TGTGCCAGCAGCTTAAGGGCGGCGGGGAGCTCCTACAATGAGCAGTTCTTC.

On this clonotype itself: At one end the junction does not follow the germline gene, possibly because of a read error. The chain combines TRBV7-7 with TRBJ2-2, with D unresolved. Germline V CDR1 and CDR2: SSHAT, FNYEAQ (reference sequence). The CDR3 totals 13 residues. In DNA form, the CDR3 reads TGTGCTAGCAGCTTAATAGAGAACGGGGAGCTGTTTTTT. It yields the protein CASSLIENGELFF.

This clonotype was recorded once. The chain combines TRBV7-2 with TRBJ1-1, with D hard to call. The V gene lost 5 bases and the J gene lost 1 base, with 11 bases spanning the gap. Germline V gene lookup returns CDR1 SGHTA and CDR2 FQGNSA. This CDR3 is built from 14 residues. The CDR3 nucleotides read TGTGCCAGCAGCCCACGGAGAGGGAACACTGAAGCTTTCTTT. Its protein is CASSPRRGNTEAFF.

This clonotype turned up a few times. This chain connects TRBV12-3 or TRBV12-4 to TRBJ2-7; the match to TRBD2 covers 7 bases. The CDR3 spans 15 residues. The V and J ends lost 5 bases and 0 bases, in that order; junction bases with no gene match: 7. In DNA, the CDR3 is TGTGCCAGCAGTCCTAGCGGTAAGAGCTCCTACGAGCAGTACTTC. Protein: CASSPSGKSSYEQYF.

This clonotype has a handful of counts. The J gene is TRBJ2-1, the V gene TRBV24-1; D gene unclear. CDR3 length: 15 residues. The V and J ends lost 4 bases and 5 bases respectively, with 14 bases between them. The germline CDR1 and CDR2 sequences are KGHDR and SFDVKD. The CDR3 DNA follows: TGTGCCACCAGTGACCCCGGCCCGGGTGACAATGAGCAGTTCTTC. Its protein product is CATSDPGPGDNEQFF.

J is TRBJ1-2 and V is TRBV7-8; TRBD1 is a possible D gene (5 bases). Deletions cut 2 bases from V and 6 bases from J, with 13 bases between. The CDR3 is made up of 14 amino acids. Germline V gives CDR1 SGHVS, CDR2 FQNEAQ. Written as DNA, the CDR3 is TGTGCCAGCAGCTTATATGGGGGGGAGAATGGCTACACCTTC. The encoded protein is CASSLYGGENGYTF.

This clonotype was picked up many times. The chain links TRBV7-8 to TRBJ2-1, with 8 bases matching TRBD2. The CDR3 has 17 amino acids. The germline CDR1 and CDR2 sequences are SGHVS and FQNEAQ. Unmatched junction bases numbered 16, after V lost 4 bases and J lost 8 bases. Written as DNA, the CDR3 is TGTGCCAGCAGCTCCCCCTCGGGCGGGAGGACAGTGTATGAGCAGTTCTTC. The encoded protein is CASSSPSGGRTVYEQFF.